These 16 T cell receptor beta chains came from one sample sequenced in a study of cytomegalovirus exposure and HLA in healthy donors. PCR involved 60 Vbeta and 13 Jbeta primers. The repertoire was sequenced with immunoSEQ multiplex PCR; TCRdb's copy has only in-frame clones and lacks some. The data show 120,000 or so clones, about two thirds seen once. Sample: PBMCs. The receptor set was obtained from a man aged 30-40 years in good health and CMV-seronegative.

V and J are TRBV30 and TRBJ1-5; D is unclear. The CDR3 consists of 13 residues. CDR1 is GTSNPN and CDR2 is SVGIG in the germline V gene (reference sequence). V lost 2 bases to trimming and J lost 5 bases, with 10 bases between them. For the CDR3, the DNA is TGTGCCTGGAGTTCGAGGGAGGATCAGCCCCAGCATTTT. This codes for CAWSSREDQPQHF.

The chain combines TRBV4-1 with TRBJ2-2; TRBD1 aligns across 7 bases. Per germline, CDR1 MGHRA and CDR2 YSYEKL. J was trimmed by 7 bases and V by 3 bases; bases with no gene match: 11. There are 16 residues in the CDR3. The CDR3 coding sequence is TGCGCCAGCAGCCAGGGGACAGTGGCTGTCGGCGGGGAGCTGTTTTTT. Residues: CASSQGTVAVGGELFF.

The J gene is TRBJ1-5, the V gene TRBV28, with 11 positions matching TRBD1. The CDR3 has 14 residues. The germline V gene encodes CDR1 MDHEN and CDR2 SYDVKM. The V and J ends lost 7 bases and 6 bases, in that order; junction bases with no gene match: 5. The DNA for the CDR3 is TGTGCCAGCACCGCGGACAGGGGGCCTCAGCCCCAGCATTTT. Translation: CASTADRGPQPQHF.

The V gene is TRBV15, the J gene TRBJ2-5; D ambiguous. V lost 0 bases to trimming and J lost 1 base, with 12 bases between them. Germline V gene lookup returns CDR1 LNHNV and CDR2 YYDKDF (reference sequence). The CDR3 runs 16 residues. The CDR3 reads CATSRDQARFQETQYF. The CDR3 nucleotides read TGTGCCACCAGCAGAGATCAGGCCAGGTTCCAAGAGACCCAGTACTTC. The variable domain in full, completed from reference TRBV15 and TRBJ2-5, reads DAMVIQNPRYQVTQFGKPVTLSCSQTLNHNVMYWYQQKSSQAPKLLFHYYDKDFNNEADTPDNFQSRRPNTSFCFLDIRSPGLGDTAMYLCATSRDQARFQETQYFGPGTRLLVL.

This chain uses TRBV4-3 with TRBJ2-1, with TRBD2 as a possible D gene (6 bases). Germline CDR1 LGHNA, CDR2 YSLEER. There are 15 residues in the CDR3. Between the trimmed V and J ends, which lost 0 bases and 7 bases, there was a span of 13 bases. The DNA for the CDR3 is TGCGCCAGCAGCCAAGAGACGGCGGGGTGGAATGAGCAGTTCTTC. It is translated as CASSQETAGWNEQFF.

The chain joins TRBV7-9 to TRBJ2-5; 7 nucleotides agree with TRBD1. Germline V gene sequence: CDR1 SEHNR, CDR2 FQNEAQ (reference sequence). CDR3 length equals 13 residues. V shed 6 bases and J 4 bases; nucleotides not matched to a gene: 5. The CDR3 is CASRPRDRETQYF. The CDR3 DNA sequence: TGTGCCAGCAGACCAAGGGACAGAGAGACCCAGTACTTC.

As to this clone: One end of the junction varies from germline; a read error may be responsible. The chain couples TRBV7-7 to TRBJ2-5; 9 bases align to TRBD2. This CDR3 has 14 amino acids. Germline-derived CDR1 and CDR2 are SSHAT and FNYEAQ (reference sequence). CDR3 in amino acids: CASSPGTSTETQYF. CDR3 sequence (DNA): TGTGCTAGCAGCCCTGGGACTAGCACGGAGACCCAGTACTTC.

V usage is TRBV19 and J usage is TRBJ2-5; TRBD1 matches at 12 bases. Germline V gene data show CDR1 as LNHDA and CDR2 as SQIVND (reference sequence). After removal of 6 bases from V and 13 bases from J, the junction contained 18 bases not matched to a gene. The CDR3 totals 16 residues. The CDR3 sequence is CASSTGVGTGGARPYF. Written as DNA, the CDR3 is TGTGCCAGTAGCACAGGCGTGGGGACAGGGGGCGCTCGACCGTACTTC.

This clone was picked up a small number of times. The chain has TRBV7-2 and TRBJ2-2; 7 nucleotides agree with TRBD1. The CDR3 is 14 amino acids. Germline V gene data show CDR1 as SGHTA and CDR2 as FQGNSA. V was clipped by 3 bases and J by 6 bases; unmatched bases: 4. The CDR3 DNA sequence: TGTGCCAGCAGCTTTTTAGGACAGGCCGGGGAGCTGTTTTTT. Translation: CASSFLGQAGELFF.

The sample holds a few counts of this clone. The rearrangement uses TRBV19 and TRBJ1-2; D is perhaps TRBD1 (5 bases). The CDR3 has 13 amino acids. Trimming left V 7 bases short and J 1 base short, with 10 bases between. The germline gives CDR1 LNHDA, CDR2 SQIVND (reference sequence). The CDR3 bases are TGTGCCAGTACCAAGGGGATTAACTATGGCTACACCTTC. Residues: CASTKGINYGYTF.

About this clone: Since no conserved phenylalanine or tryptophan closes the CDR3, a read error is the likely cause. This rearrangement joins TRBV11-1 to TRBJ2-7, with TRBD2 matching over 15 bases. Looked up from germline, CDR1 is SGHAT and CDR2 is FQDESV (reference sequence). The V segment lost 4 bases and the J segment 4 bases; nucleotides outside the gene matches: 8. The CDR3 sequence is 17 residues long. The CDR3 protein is CASSSGLAGGFEYEQYL. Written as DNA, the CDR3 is TGTGCCAGCAGCTCTGGACTAGCGGGGGGGTTCGAGTACGAGCAGTACCTC.

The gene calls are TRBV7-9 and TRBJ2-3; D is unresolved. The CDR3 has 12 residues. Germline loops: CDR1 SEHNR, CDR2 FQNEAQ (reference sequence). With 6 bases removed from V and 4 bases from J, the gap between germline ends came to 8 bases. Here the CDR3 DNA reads TGTGCCAGCAGTCCTCGGGCAGATACGCAGTATTTT. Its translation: CASSPRADTQYF.

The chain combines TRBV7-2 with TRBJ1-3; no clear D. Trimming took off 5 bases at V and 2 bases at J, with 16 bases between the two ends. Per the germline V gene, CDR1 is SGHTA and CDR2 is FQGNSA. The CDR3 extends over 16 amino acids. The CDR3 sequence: CASSRASTPTGNTIYF. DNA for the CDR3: TGTGCCAGCAGCCGCGCTTCGACACCGACTGGAAACACCATATATTTT.

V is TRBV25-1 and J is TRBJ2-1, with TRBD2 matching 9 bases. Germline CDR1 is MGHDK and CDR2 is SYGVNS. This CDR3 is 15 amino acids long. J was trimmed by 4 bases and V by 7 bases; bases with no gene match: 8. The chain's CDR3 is CASTKREADYNEQFF. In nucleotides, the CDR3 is TGTGCCAGCACCAAGCGGGAGGCCGATTACAATGAGCAGTTCTTC. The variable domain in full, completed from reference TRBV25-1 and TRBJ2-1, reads EADIYQTPRYLVIGTGKKITLECSQTMGHDKMYWYQQDPGMELHLIHYSYGVNSTEKGDLSSESTVSRIRTEHFPLTLESARPSHTSQYLCASTKREADYNEQFFGPGTRLTVL.

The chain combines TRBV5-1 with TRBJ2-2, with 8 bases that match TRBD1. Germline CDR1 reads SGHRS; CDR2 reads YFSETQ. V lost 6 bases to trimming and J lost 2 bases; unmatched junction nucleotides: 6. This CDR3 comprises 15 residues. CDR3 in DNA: TGCGCCAGCATTGACGGACAGGGCAACACCGGGGAGCTGTTTTTT. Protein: CASIDGQGNTGELFF.

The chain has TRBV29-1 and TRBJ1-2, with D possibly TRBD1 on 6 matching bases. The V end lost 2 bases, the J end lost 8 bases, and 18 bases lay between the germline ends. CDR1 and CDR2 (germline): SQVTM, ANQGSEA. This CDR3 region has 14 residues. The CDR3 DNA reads TGCAGCGTTGAAAGGATCTACAGGGCAGAAGGCTACACCTTC. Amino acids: CSVERIYRAEGYTF. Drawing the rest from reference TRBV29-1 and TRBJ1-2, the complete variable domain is SAVISQKPSRDICQRGTSLTIQCQVDSQVTMMFWYRQQPGQSLTLIATANQGSEATYESGFVIDKFPISRPNLTFSTLTVSNMSPEDSSIYLCSVERIYRAEGYTFGSGTRLTVV.